Listed here are 21 T cell receptor beta chains from one sample, sequenced in a study of blood T cell repertoires in COVID-19. Method: immunoSEQ multiplex PCR; TCRdb's copy keeps in-frame clones and lacks some. The sample holds roughly 100,000 clones, approximately 92% seen once. Input material: peripheral blood. The receptors come from a woman aged 45-59 years with COVID-19, enrolled during active disease.

The chain couples TRBV30 to TRBJ1-2; D is possibly TRBD1 (5 bases). The CDR3 has 12 residues. Per germline, CDR1 GTSNPN and CDR2 SVGIG (reference sequence). CDR3 region: CARGGSNYGYTF. The CDR3 coding sequence is TGTGCTCGGGGGGGGTCTAACTATGGCTACACCTTC. Full variable domain (outside the CDR3, taken from reference TRBV30 and TRBJ1-2): SQTIHQWPATLVQPVGSPLSLECTVEGTSNPNLYWYRQAAGRGLQLLFYSVGIGQISSEVPQNLSASRPQDRQFILSSKKLLLSDSGFYLCARGGSNYGYTFGSGTRLTVV.

This clone was seen a few times. The chain uses TRBV3-1 (or the pseudogene TRBV3-2) and TRBJ2-5; 9 bases map to TRBD2. V was pared by 0 bases and J by 4 bases, with 9 bases of the junction left unmatched. The CDR3 extends over 17 amino acids. Germline lookup yields CDR1 LGHDT and CDR2 YNNKEL (reference sequence). CDR3 loop: CASSQDLVGLALETQYF. The CDR3 DNA sequence: TGTGCCAGCAGCCAAGATCTTGTGGGACTAGCCTTAGAGACCCAGTACTTC.

The rearrangement joins TRBV4-3 to TRBJ1-3, with D perhaps matching TRBD1 (6 bases). The CDR3 covers 21 residues. V lost 4 bases, J lost 2 bases, and 30 bases lay in between. The germline V gene encodes CDR1 LGHNA and CDR2 YSLEER. DNA for the CDR3: TGCGCCAGCAGCCCCTCTAGGGCAGGAAGAAGGGGGGGTTTCGCTGGAAACACCATATATTTT. Translation gives CASSPSRAGRRGGFAGNTIYF.

The chain couples TRBV6-1 to TRBJ2-7, with TRBD1 as a possible D gene (6 bases). The germline CDR1 and CDR2 sequences are MNHNS and SASEGT. The length of the CDR3 is 16 residues. V gave up 0 bases and J gave up 1 base, with 13 bases separating them. CDR3 protein: CASSEAWGPSSYEQYF. DNA for the CDR3: TGTGCCAGCAGTGAAGCGTGGGGGCCGAGTTCCTACGAGCAGTACTTC.

This clone has only one observation. This chain connects TRBV28 to TRBJ1-1; D is unresolved. The CDR3 spans 13 residues. Germline CDR1 reads MDHEN; CDR2 reads SYDVKM. Trimming pared 4 bases from V and 2 bases from J, leaving 8 bases between. The CDR3: CASSSYRNTEAFF. For the CDR3, the DNA is TGTGCCAGCAGTTCCTATCGTAACACTGAAGCTTTCTTT.

V and J are TRBV3-1 (or the pseudogene TRBV3-2) and TRBJ2-1; 7 bases align to TRBD1. The CDR3 is 15 residues long. Germline V gives CDR1 LGHDT, CDR2 YNNKEL (reference sequence). The junction had 10 bases not matched to a gene; V was cut back by 5 bases and J by 6 bases. The CDR3 DNA is TGTGCCAGCAGCGGAACAGGGGTGGGGAGCAATGAGCAGTTCTTC. Its translation is CASSGTGVGSNEQFF.

The V and J genes are TRBV2 and TRBJ1-6; 9 bases map to TRBD1. In germline, CDR1 is SNHLY, CDR2 FYNNEI. The CDR3 extends over 14 amino acids. V lost 8 bases, J lost 9 bases, and 8 bases stayed unmatched. CDR3 DNA sequence: TGTGCCAGCGCACGGGACAGGGATTCTTCACCCCTCCACTTT. It codes for CASARDRDSSPLHF. Full variable domain (rest looked up from reference TRBV2 and TRBJ1-6): EPEVTQTPSHQVTQMGQEVILRCVPISNHLYFYWYRQILGQKVEFLVSFYNNEISEKSEIFDDQFSVERPDGSNFTLKIRSTKLEDSAMYFCASARDRDSSPLHFGNGTRLTVT.

The rearrangement uses TRBV28 and TRBJ1-1; the match to TRBD1 covers 7 bases. After removal of 7 bases from V and 0 bases from J, the junction contained 8 bases not matched to a gene. The germline V gene encodes CDR1 MDHEN and CDR2 SYDVKM. CDR3 length equals 15 residues. CDR3 sequence (DNA): TGTGCCAGCACCGTAGGGGGCCCCATGAACACTGAAGCTTTCTTT. This gives the protein CASTVGGPMNTEAFF.

This clone has only one observation. The V and J genes are TRBV5-8 and TRBJ2-5; 7 bases fit TRBD1. The trim removed 2 bases at V and 4 bases at J, leaving 11 bases unmatched. Germline loops: CDR1 SGHTS, CDR2 YDEGEE. The CDR3 totals 16 residues. For the CDR3, the DNA is TGTGCCAGCAGCTTTTTCAGGGGGATTAGAGGAGAGACCCAGTACTTC. It specifies CASSFFRGIRGETQYF.

This rearrangement joins TRBV28 to TRBJ2-7; possible D gene TRBD2, 6 bases. Between the trimmed V and J ends, which lost 6 bases and 2 bases, there was a span of 14 bases. CDR1 and CDR2 from the germline V gene are MDHEN and SYDVKM. CDR3 length: 14 amino acids. The CDR3 sequence is CASSRGNSPYEQYV. The CDR3 DNA follows: TGTGCCAGCAGCCGGGGGAACAGCCCCTACGAGCAGTACGTC.

The J gene is TRBJ1-1, the V gene TRBV6-2 or TRBV6-3; D unclear. CDR3 size: 15 residues. From germline, CDR1 is MNHEY and CDR2 SVGEGT. Trimming took off 6 bases at V and 5 bases at J, with 19 bases between the two ends. The CDR3: CASSPARWGGTEAFF. CDR3 DNA: TGTGCCAGCAGCCCTGCCAGGTGGGGAGGTACTGAAGCTTTCTTT.

In this sample, this clone turned up once. The rearrangement links TRBV28 to TRBJ2-7, with D unclear. The CDR3 totals 15 residues. V was shortened by 2 bases and J by 4 bases, with 15 bases between the two germline ends. The V gene's germline CDR1 is MDHEN and CDR2 SYDVKM. The CDR3 DNA reads as TGTGCCAGCAGTTTAAGCCCCGAGGCCGATTACGAGCAGTACGTC. Protein sequence: CASSLSPEADYEQYV.

The chain couples TRBV9 to TRBJ1-3; perhaps TRBD1 as D (5 bases). Per germline, CDR1 SGDLS and CDR2 YYNGEE. This CDR3 region has 15 residues. Trimming removed 3 bases at V and 5 bases at J, with 15 bases between. CDR3 protein: CASSGSWDYRNTIYF. The DNA of the CDR3 is TGTGCCAGCAGCGGTAGCTGGGACTATCGAAACACCATATATTTT.

The V gene is TRBV5-6, the J gene TRBJ2-3; maybe TRBD2 (6 bases). This CDR3 has 15 amino acids. V dropped 0 bases and J dropped 4 bases, with 12 bases sitting between them. Germline V gives CDR1 SGHDT, CDR2 YYEEEE. The chain's CDR3 is CASSLVWGVPDTQYF. The CDR3 DNA reads as TGTGCCAGCAGCTTGGTATGGGGGGTGCCAGATACGCAGTATTTT.

The gene calls are TRBV25-1 and TRBJ1-4; the D gene is possibly TRBD1 (5 bases). There are 18 residues in the CDR3. Looked up from germline, CDR1 is MGHDK and CDR2 is SYGVNS. The V end lost 5 bases, the J end lost 7 bases, and 26 bases lay between the germline ends. CDR3 nucleotide sequence: TGTGCCAGCAGTCACCCCTCGCCGGACGGTCCGCAGGGTGAAAAACTGTTTTTT. Amino acid sequence: CASSHPSPDGPQGEKLFF. Supplemented by reference TRBV25-1 and TRBJ1-4, the full variable domain reads EADIYQTPRYLVIGTGKKITLECSQTMGHDKMYWYQQDPGMELHLIHYSYGVNSTEKGDLSSESTVSRIRTEHFPLTLESARPSHTSQYLCASSHPSPDGPQGEKLFFGSGTQLSVL.

The gene calls are TRBV10-2 and TRBJ2-5; 11 positions agree with TRBD2. Germline-derived CDR1 and CDR2 are WSHSY and SAAADI. The junction had 7 bases not matched to a gene; V was cut back by 10 bases and J by 3 bases. The CDR3 is 14 residues long. This chain's CDR3 is CATRVAGGKETQYF. The CDR3 region has the DNA TGCGCCACCAGGGTAGCGGGGGGGAAAGAGACCCAGTACTTC.

This CDR3 is CASRPGTGHSPLHF. DNA of the CDR3: TGTGCCAGCAGGCCCGGGACAGGTCACTCACCCCTCCACTTT. The chain couples TRBV27 to TRBJ1-6, with 8 nucleotides matching TRBD1. Looked up from germline, CDR1 is MNHEY and CDR2 is SMNVEV (reference sequence). Trimming cost V 6 bases and J 10 bases; bases outside gene matches: 8. The CDR3 sequence is 14 residues long.

The V and J genes are TRBV9 and TRBJ2-3; the match to TRBD2 covers 9 bases. The V and J ends lost 4 bases and 6 bases, in that order; junction bases with no gene match: 12. Looked up from germline, CDR1 is SGDLS and CDR2 is YYNGEE. The CDR3 loop spans 16 amino acids. This chain's CDR3 is CASSPFGSGRTDTQYF. CDR3 in DNA: TGTGCCAGCAGCCCCTTCGGCAGCGGGAGGACGGATACGCAGTATTTT.

The DNA for the CDR3 is TGCGCCAGCAGTCTGTCCTGGACAGAAATCTTAAATGAGCAGTTCTTC. It is translated as CASSLSWTEILNEQFF. The chain couples TRBV10-2 to TRBJ2-1; the D gene is possibly TRBD1 (6 bases). CDR3 length: 16 residues. The germline gives CDR1 WSHSY, CDR2 SAAADI. Trimming left V 5 bases short and J 7 bases short, with 21 bases between.

The gene calls are TRBV2 and TRBJ1-5, with 7 positions matching TRBD1. The germline CDR1 and CDR2 sequences are SNHLY and FYNNEI. The CDR3 contains 16 residues. Unmatched junction bases numbered 12, after V lost 6 bases and J lost 4 bases. The CDR3 loop is CASSPQETGPNQPQHF. DNA of the CDR3: TGTGCCAGCAGCCCCCAGGAGACAGGGCCAAATCAGCCCCAGCATTTT.

This rearrangement joins TRBV6-2 or TRBV6-3 to TRBJ1-5, with D uncertain. The CDR3 covers 17 residues. Trimming took 0 bases from V and 3 from J, leaving 15 bases between them. Germline CDR1 reads MNHEY; CDR2 reads SVGEGT. CDR3 region: CASSYSRGISDNQPQHF. The CDR3 nucleotides are TGTGCCAGCAGTTACTCGAGAGGGATTAGCGACAATCAGCCCCAGCATTTT.